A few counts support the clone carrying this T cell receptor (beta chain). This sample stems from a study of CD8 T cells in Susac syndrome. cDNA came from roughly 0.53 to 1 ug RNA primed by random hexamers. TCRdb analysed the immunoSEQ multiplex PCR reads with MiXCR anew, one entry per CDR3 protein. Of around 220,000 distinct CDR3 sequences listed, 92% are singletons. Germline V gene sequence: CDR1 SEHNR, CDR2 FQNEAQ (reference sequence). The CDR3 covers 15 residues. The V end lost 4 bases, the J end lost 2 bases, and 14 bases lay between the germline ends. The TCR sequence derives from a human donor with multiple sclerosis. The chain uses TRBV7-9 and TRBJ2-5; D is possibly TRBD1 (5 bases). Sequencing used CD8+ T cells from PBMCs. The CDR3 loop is CASSSSRQGQETQYF. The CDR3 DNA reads TGTGCCAGCAGCTCCTCCCGCCAGGGTCAAGAGACCCAGTACTTC.